This T cell receptor (beta chain) appears in the sequencing data of a study of PD-1 and CTLA-4 blockade in melanoma. This CDR3 spans 14 amino acids. J lost 1 base, V lost 4 bases, and 6 bases had no gene match. Germline CDR1 reads SQVTM; CDR2 reads ANQGSEA. Clones were sequenced by immunoSEQ multiplex PCR, and TCRdb holds only the in-frame ones, with some missing. The sample lists 25,000 to 40,000 clones, 88% occurring once. This TCR was recovered from a human donor with melanoma. The V and J genes are TRBV29-1 and TRBJ1-1, with 7 bases matching TRBD1. Sequences were derived from CD8+ T cells from peripheral blood, sampled from a patient given anti-PD-1 treatment. The CDR3 bases are TGCAGCGTTGGGGGGGGACAGCGGAACACTGAAGCTTTCTTT. Translation gives CSVGGGQRNTEAFF.